The next 19 T cell receptor beta chains were all read from a single sample in a study of T-cell memory formation after mild COVID-19. TCRdb analysed the 5' RACE reads with MiXCR anew, one entry per CDR3 protein. The sample shows roughly 400,000 distinct CDR3 sequences, more than 20% of them seen only once. The sequenced sample consisted of PBMCs or a T cell subset sorted from them (not recorded which). The receptor set was obtained from an adult woman who had mild COVID-19 (a few samples of this study predate the infection). Cell type and time point are not known.

The table lists this clonotype with a few counts. V is TRBV11-3 and J is TRBJ2-7; no definite D call. The germline V gene encodes CDR1 SGHNT and CDR2 YENEEA. Trimming cost V 4 bases and J 7 bases, with 14 bases left between them. This CDR3 comprises 13 residues. The CDR3 sequence is CASSSGPPLEQYF. DNA for the CDR3: TGTGCCAGCAGCTCCGGCCCCCCCCTGGAGCAGTACTTC.

In its sample, this clonotype was seen a few times. The V gene is TRBV7-3, the J gene TRBJ1-1; a possible D gene is TRBD1 (6 bases). This CDR3 contains 16 residues. V gave up 4 bases and J gave up 1 base, with 16 bases separating them. CDR1 is SGHTA, CDR2 FQGTGA, per germline. The CDR3 DNA reads TGTGCCAGCAGCTCCCTCCAACGGGGGGCGAACACTGAAGCTTTCTTT. Translation: CASSSLQRGANTEAFF.

The rearrangement joins TRBV9 to TRBJ2-3; TRBD2 aligns across 7 bases. Germline loops: CDR1 SGDLS, CDR2 YYNGEE. The V segment lost 4 bases and the J segment 1 base; nucleotides outside the gene matches: 9. This CDR3 has 16 residues. The CDR3 reads CASSPLRSGGTDTQYF. In DNA, the CDR3 is TGTGCCAGCAGCCCCCTGAGGAGCGGGGGCACAGATACGCAGTATTTT.

The chain has TRBV5-1 and TRBJ2-5, with D possibly TRBD1 on 5 matching bases. The V end was cut by 0 bases, the J end by 13 bases, with 13 bases between. Germline CDR1 SGHRS, CDR2 YFSETQ. The CDR3 length is 12 residues. The CDR3 nucleotides are TGCGCCAGCAGCTTGGAAGGGGCCACGGGGTACTTC. Amino acid sequence: CASSLEGATGYF. Filled out from reference TRBV5-1 and TRBJ2-5, the complete variable domain reads KAGVTQTPRYLIKTRGQQVTLSCSPISGHRSVSWYQQTPGQGLQFLFEYFSETQRNKGNFPGRFSGRQFSNSRSEMNVSTLELGDSALYLCASSLEGATGYFGPGTRLLVL.

This chain connects TRBV5-1 to TRBJ2-7; no firm D call. Per the germline V gene, CDR1 is SGHRS and CDR2 is YFSETQ. CDR3 length equals 15 residues. Trimming shortened V by 4 bases and J by 0 bases, and 14 bases separated the two germline ends. This CDR3 reads CASSTDYTSSYEQYF. The CDR3 DNA sequence: TGCGCCAGCAGCACGGATTACACGAGCTCCTACGAGCAGTACTTC.

This clonotype was seen more than once but under ten times. The chain uses TRBV27 and TRBJ2-7; 11 nucleotides line up with TRBD2. V trimming: 5 bases; J trimming: 7 bases; junction bases outside the gene matches: 10. The CDR3 sequence is 15 residues long. Germline V gene sequence: CDR1 MNHEY, CDR2 SMNVEV (reference sequence). Here the CDR3 reads CASSDGLAGHEEQYF. CDR3 nucleotides: TGTGCCAGCAGTGACGGACTAGCGGGCCACGAGGAGCAGTACTTC.

The genes are TRBV6-2 or TRBV6-3 and TRBJ1-1; 10 bases are a match to TRBD1. Germline CDR1 and CDR2: MNHEY and SVGEGT. V gave up 2 bases and J gave up 6 bases; unmatched junction bases: 6. This CDR3 region has 15 residues. The CDR3 protein is CASSYGGTGVPEAFF. The CDR3 DNA is TGTGCCAGCAGTTACGGCGGGACAGGGGTGCCTGAAGCTTTCTTT.

The count of this clonotype is one. The rearrangement links TRBV2 to TRBJ2-1, with TRBD2 matching over 11 bases. This CDR3 has 14 residues. After removal of 8 bases from V and 6 bases from J, the junction contained 6 bases not matched to a gene. Germline CDR1 reads SNHLY; CDR2 reads FYNNEI. CDR3 sequence (DNA): TGTGCCAGCCAGACTAGCGGGATTGTCAATGAGCAGTTCTTC. This encodes CASQTSGIVNEQFF.

The genes are TRBV7-8 and TRBJ1-2, with a possible D match to TRBD1 (6 bases). The V end was cut by 2 bases, the J end by 6 bases, with 13 bases between. The CDR3 has 14 residues. Looked up from germline, CDR1 is SGHVS and CDR2 is FQNEAQ. The CDR3 sequence is CASSLQRNRDGYTF. DNA for the CDR3: TGTGCCAGCAGCTTACAACGTAACAGGGATGGCTACACCTTC.

The chain has TRBV20-1 and TRBJ1-1, with D perhaps matching TRBD1 (5 bases). V was pared by 0 bases and J by 0 bases, with 20 bases between. The CDR3 length is 18 residues. The V gene's germline CDR1 is DFQATT and CDR2 SNEGSKA (reference sequence). The CDR3 reads CSARDDHAQVAMNTEAFF. The CDR3 DNA is TGCAGTGCTAGAGACGACCATGCACAGGTAGCTATGAACACTGAAGCTTTCTTT.

This clonotype was detected a few times. The CDR3 nucleotides read TGTGCCAGCAGCCAAGATCCGAGGACAGGGGGGGAGACCCAGTACTTC. Protein: CASSQDPRTGGETQYF. The chain recombines TRBV3-1 with TRBJ2-5, with TRBD1 matching 10 bases. CDR3 length equals 16 residues. Looked up from germline, CDR1 is LGHDT and CDR2 is YNNKEL (reference sequence). The V gene end was trimmed by 0 bases and the J gene end by 5 bases; junction bases not matched to a gene: 6.

This clonotype showed up just a few times. The V call is TRBV6-1, the J call TRBJ2-7, with TRBD1 matching over 10 bases. Germline CDR1 and CDR2: MNHNS and SASEGT. J lost 5 bases, V lost 7 bases, and 8 bases had no gene match. There are 14 residues in the CDR3. The CDR3 DNA reads TGTGCCAGCACCAAAACCGGGACAGGGGACGAGCAGTACTTC. It codes for CASTKTGTGDEQYF.

This clonotype was seen only a few times. The chain recombines TRBV7-8 with TRBJ2-7, with D perhaps TRBD2 (6 bases). Germline V gene data show CDR1 as SGHVS and CDR2 as FQNEAQ. V was pared by 4 bases and J by 7 bases, with 11 bases between. The CDR3 has 12 residues. The CDR3 coding sequence is TGTGCCAGCAGCTCGGGGGTAGGGGAGCAGTACTTC. It specifies CASSSGVGEQYF.

In this sample, this clonotype turned up a few times. This rearrangement joins TRBV7-3 to TRBJ2-3; 9 bases align to TRBD2. This CDR3 spans 16 amino acids. Germline values: CDR1 SGHTA, CDR2 FQGTGA. V dropped 0 bases and J dropped 5; count of bases not matched to a gene: 6. The CDR3: CASSLTGGGVRDTQYF. DNA of the CDR3: TGTGCCAGCAGCTTAACAGGCGGGGGGGTTAGAGATACGCAGTATTTT. Based on the CDR3 plus reference TRBV7-3 and TRBJ2-3, the full variable domain is GAGVSQTPSNKVTEKGKYVELRCDPISGHTALYWYRQSLGQGPEFLIYFQGTGAADDSGLPNDRFFAVRPEGSVSTLKIQRTERGDSAVYLCASSLTGGGVRDTQYFGPGTRLTVL.

The V call is TRBV19, the J call TRBJ2-7; 8 positions match TRBD1. The CDR3 sequence is 13 residues long. The junction had 3 bases not matched to a gene; V was cut back by 6 bases and J by 2 bases. Germline CDR1 reads LNHDA; CDR2 reads SQIVND (reference sequence). The CDR3 region is CASRGGQAYEQYF. In DNA, the CDR3 is TGTGCCAGTAGGGGGGGACAGGCCTACGAGCAGTACTTC. Filled out from reference TRBV19 and TRBJ2-7, the complete variable domain reads DGGITQSPKYLFRKEGQNVTLSCEQNLNHDAMYWYRQDPGQGLRLIYYSQIVNDFQKGDIAEGYSVSREKKESFPLTVTSAQKNPTAFYLCASRGGQAYEQYFGPGTRLTVT.

This clonotype was observed a few times. This chain connects TRBV27 to TRBJ2-3; D is tentatively TRBD1 or TRBD2 (6 bases each). CDR3 length: 14 amino acids. The germline V gene encodes CDR1 MNHEY and CDR2 SMNVEV (reference sequence). The V gene lost 8 bases and the J gene lost 1 base, with 13 bases spanning the gap. CDR3 region: CASSGGLGTDTQYF. The CDR3 DNA follows: TGTGCCAGCTCTGGGGGGCTGGGCACAGATACGCAGTATTTT.

This chain joins TRBV7-2 and TRBJ2-3, with D unresolved. Germline CDR1 SGHTA, CDR2 FQGNSA. Deletions cut 2 bases from V and 2 bases from J, with 8 bases between. The CDR3 loop spans 14 amino acids. DNA of the CDR3: TGTGCCAGCAGCTTACGGTCCTACACAGATACGCAGTATTTT. Protein sequence: CASSLRSYTDTQYF.

The chain couples TRBV27 to TRBJ1-6; D remains unclear. The CDR3 extends over 13 amino acids. Per germline, CDR1 MNHEY and CDR2 SMNVEV (reference sequence). The V gene lost 3 bases and the J gene lost 8 bases, with 8 bases spanning the gap. In DNA, the CDR3 is TGTGCCAGCAGTTTTCTCTCGGATTCACCCCTCCACTTT. Its protein is CASSFLSDSPLHF.

The sample holds a few counts of this clonotype. The genes are TRBV24-1 and TRBJ2-7, with a weak D call TRBD2 (5 bases). Germline assignment: CDR1 KGHDR and CDR2 SFDVKD. V gave up 4 bases and J gave up 1 base, with 13 bases separating them. The CDR3 runs to 15 residues. The CDR3: CATSEWRRISYEQYF. CDR3 nucleotide sequence: TGTGCCACCAGTGAGTGGCGGAGGATTTCCTACGAGCAGTACTTC.